This T cell receptor beta chain was sequenced for a study of shared clonotypes between healthy human individuals. Study-wide findings and caveats: The represented genetic and exposure-history diversity was limited by the small number of donors. In contrast to clonotypes shared by all four donors, non-shared clonotypes had lower generation probabilities.

The germline V gene has CDR1 SGDLS and CDR2 YYNGEE. This CDR3 spans 19 amino acids. After removal of 0 bases from V and 0 bases from J, the junction contained 9 bases not matched to a gene. With regard to this clone: Its target is unknown.

The method was immunoSEQ multiplex PCR; TCRdb's version includes in-frame clones alone and lacks a portion of them. The sample records roughly 570,000 clones, 98% being singletons. Selected positively for CCR7 and CD45RO-negative, naive CD8 cells excluded terminally differentiated effector memory CD45RA+ cells. The chain joins TRBV9 to TRBJ2-6; 7 bases agree with TRBD1. Sequencing was carried out using naive CD8+ T cells sorted from blood. The clonotype originates from a man aged 25-40 years in good health. CDR3 sequence (DNA): TGTGCCAGCAGCGTAGCATGGGACAGCGATACCTCTGGGGCCAACGTCCTGACTTTC. Translated, it gives CASSVAWDSDTSGANVLTF. Supplemented by reference TRBV9 and TRBJ2-6, the full variable domain reads DSGVTQTPKHLITATGQRVTLRCSPRSGDLSVYWYQQSLDQGLQFLIQYYNGEERAKGNILERFSAQQFPDLHSELNLSSLELGDSALYFCASSVAWDSDTSGANVLTFGAGSRLTVL.